These T cell receptor beta chains were read from a single sample in a study of cytomegalovirus exposure and HLA in healthy donors. The data were produced by immunoSEQ multiplex PCR, yet TCRdb's version contains in-frame clones alone and is incomplete. There are about 43,000 clones in the sample; under 60% occur only once, and roughly 5.6% lies in the top ten. Specimen: PBMCs. The receptor set was obtained from a man aged 55-75 years in good health and CMV-seronegative. The CDR3 runs from the conserved cysteine through the conserved F or W. D genes are given only for firm matches. Expanded clones are given a class, and other clones once, few, many or no size at all.

TRBJ2-1	TRBV29-1	-	-	TGCAGCGTTGAAGGGATAGCCTCCTACAATGAGCAGTTCTTC	CSVEGIASYNEQFF
TRBJ2-3	TRBV19	-	many	TGTGCCAGTAGACAGGCGAGCACAGATACGCAGTATTTT	CASRQASTDTQYF
TRBJ1-3	TRBV4-3	-	medium-sized	TGCGCCAGCAGCCAAGATCTAGGTGGACATGGAAACACCATATATTTT	CASSQDLGGHGNTIYF
TRBJ1-2	TRBV2	TRBD1	once	TGTGCCAGCACGACACAGGGGTCTAACTATGGCTACACCTTC	CASTTQGSNYGYTF
TRBJ2-7	TRBV7-8	TRBD2	-	TGTGCCAGCAGCGCATTAGGGACTAGCAGTTCCTACGAGCAGTACTTC	CASSALGTSSSYEQYF
TRBJ2-7	TRBV30	-	few	TGTGCCTACAATGAGGACAGCTCCTACGAGCAGTACTTC	CAYNEDSSYEQYF
TRBJ1-1	TRBV2	-	few	TGTGCCATCCGGGACTCGCTCACTGAAGCTTTCTTT	CAIRDSLTEAFF
TRBJ2-1	TRBV6-5	-	-	TGTGCCAGCAGGGCGGTAAACAATGAGCAGTTCTTC	CASRAVNNEQFF
TRBJ1-4	TRBV4-1	-	-	TGCGCCAGCAGCTCATCACCCTCAGGGGCGGCTAATGAAAAACTGTTTTTT	CASSSSPSGAANEKLFF
TRBJ2-7	TRBV27	-	few	TGTGCCAGCAGCCCGATCGACAGTTCTAGTTTCGAGCAGTACTTC	CASSPIDSSSFEQYF
TRBJ1-2	TRBV7-9	-	few	TGTGCCAGCAGCTTAGAATCTGACTATTCTCGGTATGGCTACACCTTC	CASSLESDYSRYGYTF
TRBJ2-2	TRBV14	TRBD2	-	TGTGCCAGCAGACTAGCGGGAGTCACCGGGGAGCTGTTTTTT	CASRLAGVTGELFF
TRBJ1-1	TRBV6-5	TRBD1	-	TGTGCCAGCAACGAACCGGGACAGGGACCTTTCTTT	CASNEPGQGPFF
TRBJ1-1	TRBV15	-	-	TGTGCCACCAGCAGAGATCACTTGGAGGCTTTCTTT	CATSRDHLEAFF
TRBJ1-1	TRBV28	-	-	TGTGCCAGCAGGGGGGCCGGAGTAACTGAAGCTTTCTTT	CASRGAGVTEAFF
TRBJ2-7	TRBV7-2	TRBD2	few	TGTGCCAGCAGCTTAGCCCCCGGCGGTAGCGGGAGGCGAGAGTTCTACGAGCAGTACTTC	CASSLAPGGSGRREFYEQYF
TRBJ1-5	TRBV19	TRBD1	-	TGTGCCAGTAGCACGGGACAGGGGGGTCAGCCCCAGCATTTT	CASSTGQGGQPQHF
TRBJ1-1	TRBV15	-	-	TGTGCCACCAGCAGAGATTTGGCGACAGAAGCTTTCTTT	CATSRDLATEAFF
TRBJ1-5	TRBV7-2	-	-	TGTGCCAGCAGCTTGCGTCGAAGCCAGCCCCAGCATTTT	CASSLRRSQPQHF
TRBJ1-5	TRBV5-1	-	-	TGCGCCAGCAGCTTGACAGGCGGGGTGGAGCCCCAGCATTTT	CASSLTGGVEPQHF
TRBJ1-2	TRBV4-1	-	-	TGCGCCAGCAGCCAAGGGGGCCTAAGGGGCTACACCTTC	CASSQGGLRGYTF
TRBJ2-1	TRBV7-9	-	few	TGTGCCAGCCAAAGAGGGGGTTTTGGGAACTACAATGAGCAGTTCTTC	CASQRGGFGNYNEQFF
TRBJ2-1	TRBV15	-	-	TGTGCCACCAGCACGAGGGAGAATGCTCGGCAGGATGAGCAGTTCTTC	CATSTRENARQDEQFF
TRBJ1-5	TRBV4-3	-	few	TGCGCCAGCAGCCAAGACAGGGGTCCTCAGCCCCAGCATTTT	CASSQDRGPQPQHF
TRBJ2-1	TRBV4-1	-	-	TGCGCCAGCAGCCCAATTTGTGAGCAGTTCTTC	CASSPICEQFF
TRBJ1-4	TRBV2	TRBD1	-	TGTGCCAGCAGAGGGACAGGGGGTGAAAAACTGTTTTTT	CASRGTGGEKLFF
TRBJ2-1	TRBV9	TRBD2	-	TGTGCCAGCAGCCCGACTAGCGGGAGGTACAATGAGCAGTTCTTC	CASSPTSGRYNEQFF
TRBJ1-2	TRBV7-9	-	-	TGTGCCAGCAGCTTAGGTGCAGGGCCCTATGGCTACACCTTC	CASSLGAGPYGYTF
TRBJ1-5	TRBV18	-	-	TGTGCCAGCTCCCGGGACTCAAGTTCCGGGTCCCAGCATTTT	CASSRDSSSGSQHF
TRBJ1-5	TRBV13	-	-	TGTGCCAGCAGCTTAGGGAGTCAGCCCCAGCATTTT	CASSLGSQPQHF
TRBJ2-7	TRBV18	-	-	TGTGCCAGCTCACCACCCAAGGACAGCCACTACGAGCAGTACTTC	CASSPPKDSHYEQYF
TRBJ1-2	TRBV7-9	TRBD1	-	TGTGCCAGCAGCTTCGATCTGGACAGGGTAAACTATGGCTACACCTTC	CASSFDLDRVNYGYTF
TRBJ2-2	TRBV4-1	-	few	TGCGCCAGCAGCCAAGAAGCCAGGTTGGCCGGGGAGCTGTTTTTT	CASSQEARLAGELFF
TRBJ2-6	TRBV29-1	-	-	TGCAGCGCCTTAGGCGGTCGTGCTGGGGCCAACGTCCTGACTTTC	CSALGGRAGANVLTF
TRBJ2-1	TRBV2	TRBD2	-	TGTGCCAGCAGTCCGAGACTAGCGGGAGGGGATGAGCAGTTCTTC	CASSPRLAGGDEQFF
TRBJ2-7	TRBV6-5	-	few	TGTGCCAGCAATCCTGCACTAGCAGTCTACGAGCAGTACTTC	CASNPALAVYEQYF
TRBJ2-3	TRBV10-3	TRBD2	-	TGTGCCATCAGTTTTACTGGGGGGGGCACAGATACGCAGTATTTT	CAISFTGGGTDTQYF
TRBJ1-2	TRBV30	TRBD1	-	TGTGCCTGGAGCAGGGGGTTACATGGCTACACCTTC	CAWSRGLHGYTF
TRBJ1-1	TRBV19	-	medium-sized	TGTGCCAGTAGTACCCCAGGGTACACTGAAGCTTTCTTT	CASSTPGYTEAFF
TRBJ2-7	TRBV2	-	-	TGTGCCAGCAGTCCTGACAGGAGCTCCTACGAGCAGTACTTC	CASSPDRSSYEQYF
TRBJ1-1	TRBV14	-	-	TGTGCCAGCAGCCCCGGGGACCGACGGGAGACTGAAGCTTTCTTT	CASSPGDRRETEAFF
TRBJ2-2	TRBV30	TRBD1	few	TGTGCCTGGAGTGTAACTCGGACAGGGAACTTGGACGGGGAGCTGTTTTTT	CAWSVTRTGNLDGELFF
TRBJ1-1	TRBV2	-	-	TGTGCCAGCAGTTTCCAGGGTGCGGCTGAAGCTTTCTTT	CASSFQGAAEAFF
TRBJ1-5	TRBV9	-	-	TGTGCCAGCAGCGCCCGGACAGCTAATCAGCCCCAGCATTTT	CASSARTANQPQHF
TRBJ2-3	TRBV6-1	-	few	TGTGCCAGCAGTGGTGGAGGGGCGGTAACAGATACGCAGTATTTT	CASSGGGAVTDTQYF
TRBJ2-2	TRBV7-9	-	few	TGTGCCAGCAGCCTCCTCGGAGAGGGGGAGCTGTTTTTT	CASSLLGEGELFF
TRBJ2-2	TRBV7-2	-	-	TGTGCCAGCAGCCCCTGGGAGGCATCCGGGGAGCTGTTTTTT	CASSPWEASGELFF
TRBJ2-7	TRBV30	TRBD2	-	TGTGCCTGGAGTGTAGGTGGAGCGGGATCCTACGAGCAGTACTTC	CAWSVGGAGSYEQYF
TRBJ1-2	TRBV7-8	TRBD1	few	TGTGCCAGCAGCTTTAGGACAGGAGACTATGGCTACACCTTC	CASSFRTGDYGYTF
TRBJ1-1	TRBV7-9	-	many	TGTGCCAGCAGCTACCTAAACAGTCAGGACACTGAAGCTTTCTTT	CASSYLNSQDTEAFF
TRBJ1-5	TRBV30	-	few	TGTGCCTGGAGTGTAGCAGGGGATAGACAGCCCCAGCATTTT	CAWSVAGDRQPQHF
TRBJ2-7	TRBV5-4	-	few	TGTGCCAGCAGCCAGGGCTCCTACGAGCAGTACTTC	CASSQGSYEQYF
TRBJ1-4	TRBV5-1	-	-	TGCGCCAGCCGCTCGGGAACCGAGAATGAAAAACTGTTTTTT	CASRSGTENEKLFF
TRBJ1-4	TRBV19	-	medium-sized	TGTGCCAGTAGTATAAGCGGGGCTGAAAAACTGTTTTTT	CASSISGAEKLFF
TRBJ1-5	TRBV18	-	-	TGTGCCAGCTCACCACAACAGGTCAATCAGCCCCAGCATTTT	CASSPQQVNQPQHF